The sequence of this TCR beta chain was determined in a study of cytomegalovirus exposure and HLA in healthy donors. Findings of the study overall: Further analysis was carried out later, and it showed several of the most significant clusters appearing linked to common viral pathogens. In a later analysis, an Asian-associated ancestry cluster reportedly showed fewer N-insertions than the approximately 620-donor mean. Looking again later, the authors saw that most CMV-associated TCR beta chains seemed HLA-restricted.

Both 60 Vbeta primers and 13 Jbeta primers went into the PCR. Libraries were prepared by immunoSEQ multiplex PCR; TCRdb keeps only in-frame clonotypes and omits some of them. The table has more than 60,000 clones, about four fifths seen once. The ends lost 4 bases at V and 4 bases at J; junction bases unmatched: 11. CDR1 and CDR2 (germline): SGHNT, YYREEE (reference sequence). This CDR3 has 16 amino acids. Concerning this clone: Its antigen is not known.

The sequenced sample consisted of PBMCs. The J gene is TRBJ2-5, the V gene TRBV5-4, with 9 bases lining up with TRBD2. This receptor was taken from a woman aged 25 to 45 in good health and CMV-seronegative. CDR3 loop: CASSNRAGGPGETQYF. CDR3 in DNA: TGTGCCAGCAGCAATAGGGCGGGGGGGCCGGGAGAGACCCAGTACTTC.